Listed here is a single T cell receptor (beta chain). TCRdb reprocessed the RT-PCR reads via MiXCR and lists one record per CDR3 protein. The table records more than 550,000 distinct CDR3 sequences, over 12% of them present only once. The sequence came from a female donor in good health, serving as a healthy control. Sequenced sample: memory CD4+ T cells from blood.

Here the CDR3 DNA reads TGTGCCAGCAGCCCACGACAGGGGTTGCCTGAAGCTTTCTTT. This gives the protein CASSPRQGLPEAFF. This chain uses TRBV11-1 with TRBJ1-1; 8 bases align to TRBD1. The CDR3 contains 14 residues. The trim removed 5 bases at V and 6 bases at J, leaving 8 bases unmatched. Germline V CDR1 and CDR2: SGHAT, FQDESV (reference sequence).